The 18 T cell receptor beta chains reported below all come from one sample, sequenced in a study of prognosis after radiotherapy for stage I lung cancer. The study amplified the TCR beta CDR3 region from genomic DNA. This amplification was carried out by two rounds of multiplex PCR. First-round PCR amplification was performed with primers specific to each TRBV and TRBJ gene. TCRdb re-called the multiplex PCR reads through MiXCR, storing one row per CDR3 protein. The repertoire holds about 31,000 distinct CDR3 sequences, with 35% to 45% as singletons. Sequenced here: PBMCs, sampled before or after stereotactic body radiation therapy (not recorded which). The receptors come from a donor aged 50 or older with non-small cell lung cancer.

This clonotype was detected ten times or more. The rearrangement links TRBV18 to TRBJ1-5; the match to TRBD1 covers 9 bases. Per the germline V gene, CDR1 is KGHSH and CDR2 is LQKENI. The CDR3 has 17 amino acids. The ends lost 6 bases at V and 4 bases at J; junction bases unmatched: 13. The CDR3 protein is CASSSTGGSFLNQPQHF. The CDR3, as DNA: TGTGCCAGCTCGTCCACAGGGGGCTCTTTCTTAAATCAGCCCCAGCATTTT. The full variable domain, with the rest looked up from reference TRBV18 and TRBJ1-5, is NAGVMQNPRHLVRRRGQEARLRCSPMKGHSHVYWYRQLPEEGLKFMVYLQKENIIDESGMPKERFSAEFPKEGPSILRIQQVVRGDSAAYFCASSSTGGSFLNQPQHFGDGTRLSIL.

The rearrangement links TRBV6-1 to TRBJ1-2; 9 bases are shared with TRBD1. The CDR3 length is 15 residues. The germline V gene has CDR1 MNHNS and CDR2 SASEGT. V lost 3 bases, J lost 5 bases, and 7 bases stayed unmatched. CDR3 sequence reads: CASSEHRGQGYGYTF. The CDR3, as DNA: TGTGCCAGCAGTGAGCACAGGGGGCAGGGTTATGGCTACACCTTC.

This clonotype appeared many times. V usage is TRBV20-1 and J usage is TRBJ2-7; maybe TRBD2 (5 bases). Germline V gene sequence: CDR1 DFQATT, CDR2 SNEGSKA (reference sequence). V dropped 0 bases and J dropped 1 base, with 19 bases sitting between them. This CDR3 spans 17 amino acids. The CDR3 DNA reads TGCAGTGCTAGAGATCTTGGAGGCAAAGGGTTATCCTACGAGCAGTACTTC. Its translation: CSARDLGGKGLSYEQYF.

The V gene is TRBV6-9, the J gene TRBJ2-1; D assignment may be TRBD1 or TRBD2 (7 bases each). The CDR3 length is 16 residues. Trimming removed 4 bases at V and 13 bases at J, with 26 bases between. From germline, CDR1 is MNHGY and CDR2 SVAAGI. As DNA, the CDR3 is TGTGCCAGCAGTTCGTTCAGGGGGGGGGGCGAAGCTTATCAGTTCTTC. This encodes CASSSFRGGGEAYQFF.

Points on this clonotype: One junction end disagrees with the germline gene, perhaps due to a read error. The chain joins TRBV20-1 to TRBJ2-2; 9 positions agree with TRBD1. The germline CDR1 and CDR2 sequences are DFQATT and SNEGSKA (reference sequence). The CDR3 runs 15 residues. In DNA form, the CDR3 reads TGCAGTGCTAGACCGACAGGGGGTATGCCCGGGGAGCCGTTTTTT. This gives the protein CSARPTGGMPGEPFF.

The chain joins TRBV7-8 to TRBJ2-2; perhaps TRBD1 as D (5 bases). This CDR3 region has 14 residues. V was cut by 8 bases and J by 1 base, with 11 bases left in between. Per the germline V gene, CDR1 is SGHVS and CDR2 is FQNEAQ. The chain's CDR3 is CASGRTGNTGELFF. CDR3 nucleotides: TGTGCCAGCGGACGTACAGGGAACACCGGGGAGCTGTTTTTT. Full variable domain (missing parts from reference TRBV7-8 and TRBJ2-2): GAGVSQSPRYKVAKRGQDVALRCDPISGHVSLFWYQQALGQGPEFLTYFQNEAQLDKSGLPSDRFFAERPEGSVSTLKIQRTQQEDSAVYLCASGRTGNTGELFFGEGSRLTVL.

This clonotype is labeled as medium-sized. The CDR3 DNA follows: TGTGCCAGCAGCGGAATGGGACAGGGGAACTATGGCTACACCTTC. This translates into CASSGMGQGNYGYTF. The V and J genes are TRBV27 and TRBJ1-2; 10 bases line up with TRBD1. CDR1 MNHEY and CDR2 SMNVEV come from the germline V gene (reference sequence). Trimming cost V 6 bases and J 2 bases; bases outside gene matches: 6. The CDR3 runs 15 residues.

The V and J genes are TRBV20-1 and TRBJ2-3; 10 bases match TRBD2. The CDR3 has 14 residues. CDR1 DFQATT and CDR2 SNEGSKA come from the germline V gene (reference sequence). Trimming removed 3 bases from V and 1 base from J; junction bases left unmatched: 1. For the CDR3, the DNA is TGCAGTGCTAGTACTAGCGGGGGCACAGATACGCAGTATTTT. Translation gives CSASTSGGTDTQYF.

This clonotype was recorded at least ten times. This chain connects TRBV10-3 to TRBJ2-3; 8 bases are a match to TRBD2. Unmatched junction bases numbered 2, after V lost 10 bases and J lost 2 bases. CDR1 is ENHRY and CDR2 is SYGVKD in the germline V gene. There are 12 residues in the CDR3. The CDR3 DNA is TGTGCCAACGGGGGGGACACAGATACGCAGTATTTT. Its protein is CANGGDTDTQYF.

This clonotype appeared many times. This rearrangement joins TRBV18 to TRBJ1-2; TRBD1 matches at 11 bases. V dropped 3 bases and J dropped 6; count of bases not matched to a gene: 6. Germline CDR1 reads KGHSH; CDR2 reads LQKENI. The CDR3 extends over 15 amino acids. The CDR3 loop is CASSPRGQGAHGYTF. The CDR3 DNA is TGTGCCAGCTCACCCCGAGGACAGGGGGCCCATGGCTACACCTTC.

The table lists this clonotype with many counts. V usage is TRBV20-1 and J usage is TRBJ2-1, with D perhaps matching TRBD1 (6 bases). In germline, CDR1 is DFQATT, CDR2 SNEGSKA (reference sequence). Trimming cost V 3 bases and J 10 bases, with 31 bases left between them. The CDR3 covers 18 residues. DNA of the CDR3: TGCAGTGCTAGTGGGCTTGTAGCCCCCATAGGGACAATGTCGGAGCAGTTCTTC. The encoded protein is CSASGLVAPIGTMSEQFF.

This clonotype appeared many times. The J gene is TRBJ2-1, the V gene TRBV27, with 9 bases that match TRBD1. Germline CDR1 is MNHEY and CDR2 is SMNVEV (reference sequence). The CDR3 has 15 residues. V shed 0 bases, J shed 15 bases, and the junction held 12 bases outside the gene matches. The CDR3 region is CASSLSFWTGEGPFF. CDR3 DNA sequence: TGTGCCAGCAGTTTATCGTTTTGGACAGGGGAGGGTCCGTTCTTC.

By frequency in the sample, this clonotype is medium-sized. V is TRBV24-1 and J is TRBJ2-1, with D perhaps TRBD1 or TRBD2 (6 bases each). The CDR3 extends over 14 amino acids. V shed 1 base and J shed 4 bases, with 7 bases lying between them. In germline, CDR1 is KGHDR, CDR2 SFDVKD. Here the CDR3 reads CATSDLGGYNEQFF. In nucleotides, the CDR3 is TGTGCCACCAGTGATTTAGGGGGGTACAATGAGCAGTTCTTC.

The chain couples TRBV2 to TRBJ1-3; the D gene is possibly TRBD1 (6 bases). From germline, CDR1 is SNHLY and CDR2 FYNNEI. CDR3 size: 14 residues. V was shortened by 9 bases and J by 0 bases, with 12 bases between the two germline ends. The CDR3 sequence is CASSLTGSGNTIYF. The CDR3 DNA reads TGTGCCAGTTCTTTGACAGGCTCTGGAAACACCATATATTTT.

This clonotype was counted ten times or more. This chain joins TRBV5-4 and TRBJ2-3; 12 bases map to TRBD2. V lost 3 bases and J lost 1; bases outside the gene matches: 3. The germline CDR1 and CDR2 sequences are SGHNT and YYREEE (reference sequence). This CDR3 is built from 16 residues. The CDR3 coding sequence is TGTGCCAGCAGCTCGCGGACTAGCGGGGGCACAGATACGCAGTATTTT. Protein sequence: CASSSRTSGGTDTQYF.

This clonotype has only one observation. The chain is built from TRBV28 and TRBJ1-5; maybe TRBD1 (5 bases). The CDR3 is made up of 14 amino acids. Trimming stripped 7 bases from V and 6 bases from J, with 16 bases between. CDR1 is MDHEN and CDR2 is SYDVKM in the germline V gene. This chain's CDR3 is CASILGGLCQPQHF. The DNA of the CDR3 is TGTGCCAGCATTCTTGGGGGGTTATGTCAGCCCCAGCATTTT.

This clonotype was counted at least ten times. The genes are TRBV5-8 and TRBJ1-5; TRBD1 agrees at 9 bases. The ends lost 2 bases at V and 4 bases at J; junction bases unmatched: 4. The CDR3 loop spans 15 amino acids. Germline V CDR1 and CDR2: SGHTS, YDEGEE. In DNA form, the CDR3 reads TGTGCCAGCAGCTTTCCCGGGACAGGGAATCAGCCCCAGCATTTT. This codes for CASSFPGTGNQPQHF.

This clonotype was observed many times. The rearrangement links TRBV20-1 to TRBJ2-5, with TRBD1 identical over 7 bases. Germline V gene data show CDR1 as DFQATT and CDR2 as SNEGSKA (reference sequence). This CDR3 spans 13 amino acids. J was trimmed by 3 bases and V by 4 bases; bases with no gene match: 5. This chain's CDR3 is CSAIRGQEETQYF. The CDR3 DNA reads TGCAGTGCTATAAGGGGGCAGGAAGAGACCCAGTACTTC.